The 25 T cell receptor beta chains reported below all come from one sample, sequenced in a study of cytomegalovirus exposure and HLA in healthy donors. Libraries were prepared by immunoSEQ multiplex PCR; TCRdb keeps only in-frame clonotypes and omits some of them. There are 85,000 to 120,000 clones in the sample; 88% occur only once, and about 1.8% lies in the top ten. Sequencing used PBMCs. All receptors come from a woman aged 18-30 years in good health and CMV-seropositive.

This clone has a single count. The chain carries TRBV29-1 and TRBJ2-2, with 9 bases aligning to TRBD1. CDR1 SQVTM and CDR2 ANQGSEA come from the germline V gene. The CDR3 covers 14 residues. J gave up 4 bases and V 6 bases, and 6 bases lay outside the gene matches. CDR3 sequence: CSVRTGAGTGELFF. The CDR3 DNA reads TGCAGCGTGAGGACAGGGGCGGGCACCGGGGAGCTGTTTTTT.

This sequence joins TRBV29-1 and TRBJ2-7; 7 nucleotides line up with TRBD1. The CDR3 is 15 amino acids. The trim removed 0 bases at V and 3 bases at J, leaving 8 bases unmatched. The germline V gene encodes CDR1 SQVTM and CDR2 ANQGSEA. The CDR3 spells CSVEDQGPGGYEQYF. The CDR3 DNA reads TGCAGCGTTGAAGATCAAGGGCCAGGGGGCTACGAGCAGTACTTC.

This chain links TRBV21-1 with TRBJ2-7; the table's D gene call, TRBD1, was not cross checked with the DNA. TRBV21-1 is assigned pseudogene status. The CDR3 extends over 17 amino acids. CDR3 DNA: TGTGCCAGCAGCAAAAGGCCGGGACAGGGGGTCCCCTACGAGCAGTACGTC. It encodes CASSKRPGQGVPYEQYV.

The chain recombines TRBV11-3 with TRBJ1-1, with D possibly TRBD1 on 6 matching bases. Germline loops: CDR1 SGHNT, CDR2 YENEEA. CDR3 size: 14 residues. The V and J ends lost 5 bases and 3 bases respectively, with 13 bases between them. The CDR3 DNA sequence: TGTGCCAGCAGCCCAAGGGGGTCGGACACTGAAGCTTTCTTT. This codes for CASSPRGSDTEAFF.

This chain joins TRBV7-2 and TRBJ1-2, with 7 bases matching TRBD1. Germline CDR1 is SGHTA and CDR2 is FQGNSA. The CDR3 contains 12 residues. V gave up 5 bases and J gave up 7 bases; unmatched junction bases: 4. The CDR3 DNA follows: TGTGCCAGCAGCGAGACAGGGCTTGGCTACACCTTC. Its translation is CASSETGLGYTF. Supplemented by reference TRBV7-2 and TRBJ1-2, the full variable domain reads GAGVSQSPSNKVTEKGKDVELRCDPISGHTALYWYRQSLGQGLEFLIYFQGNSAPDKSGLPSDRFSAERTGGSVSTLTIQRTQQEDSAVYLCASSETGLGYTFGSGTRLTVV.

The V call is TRBV29-1, the J call TRBJ2-3; 9 bases are shared with TRBD1. J was trimmed by 2 bases and V by 5 bases; bases with no gene match: 5. The length of the CDR3 is 14 residues. Germline V gives CDR1 SQVTM, CDR2 ANQGSEA. CDR3 nucleotide sequence: TGCAGCGTTTCCGACAGGGGGGTCACAGATACGCAGTATTTT. It is translated as CSVSDRGVTDTQYF.

The V and J genes are TRBV9 and TRBJ2-7; 8 bases map to TRBD1. V was pared by 3 bases and J by 3 bases, with 5 bases of the junction left unmatched. Germline loops: CDR1 SGDLS, CDR2 YYNGEE. The CDR3 length is 14 residues. CDR3 nucleotide sequence: TGTGCCAGCAGCGCCCCAGGACAGGGCTACGAGCAGTACTTC. Protein product: CASSAPGQGYEQYF.

This chain links TRBV5-4 with TRBJ2-5; D is possibly TRBD2 (6 bases). The CDR3 sequence is 14 residues long. V gave up 4 bases and J gave up 2 bases, with 12 bases separating them. The germline gives CDR1 SGHNT, CDR2 YYREEE (reference sequence). CDR3 nucleotide sequence: TGTGCCAGCAGCGCCCGGGACTTACAAGAGACCCAGTACTTC. Its translation is CASSARDLQETQYF.

The rearrangement links TRBV15 to TRBJ2-1; tentatively, D is TRBD2 (6 bases). Germline V gene sequence: CDR1 LNHNV, CDR2 YYDKDF (reference sequence). Trimming removed 4 bases from V and 2 bases from J, with 9 bases in between. This CDR3 has 14 amino acids. The CDR3 DNA reads TGTGCCACCAGCACGGGGGAAACCTACAATGAGCAGTTCTTC. The encoded protein is CATSTGETYNEQFF.

This chain connects TRBV28 to TRBJ1-5; a weak D match, TRBD1 (5 bases). Trimming removed 6 bases at V and 1 base at J, with 10 bases between. The CDR3 is 14 residues long. Germline CDR1 MDHEN, CDR2 SYDVKM. The CDR3 DNA is TGTGCCAGCAGGATGGGGGGAAGCAATCAGCCCCAGCATTTT. Translation: CASRMGGSNQPQHF. The entire variable domain, with the rest obtained from reference TRBV28 and TRBJ1-5, is as follows: DVKVTQSSRYLVKRTGEKVFLECVQDMDHENMFWYRQDPGLGLRLIYFSYDVKMKEKGDIPEGYSVSREKKERFSLILESASTNQTSMYLCASRMGGSNQPQHFGDGTRLSIL.

The chain has TRBV27 and TRBJ2-2; TRBD2 agrees at 7 bases. This CDR3 is built from 13 residues. Per germline, CDR1 MNHEY and CDR2 SMNVEV (reference sequence). Losses at the gene ends were 7 bases for V and 2 bases for J; bases not matched to a gene: 1. The CDR3 sequence: CASKAGNTGELFF. CDR3 sequence (DNA): TGTGCCAGCAAAGCGGGAAACACCGGGGAGCTGTTTTTT.

This clone was observed a handful of times. The J gene is TRBJ2-2, the V gene TRBV6-6; the D gene is possibly TRBD1 (6 bases). This CDR3 has 14 amino acids. The V end lost 5 bases, the J end lost 11 bases, and 18 bases lay between the germline ends. CDR1 and CDR2 (germline): MNHNY, SVGAGI (reference sequence). The CDR3 DNA follows: TGTGCCAGCAGTGCTCGCCAAACAGGGTCTGAGCTGTTTTTT. Protein sequence: CASSARQTGSELFF.

The chain combines TRBV6-5 with TRBJ2-2, with D possibly TRBD2 on 5 matching bases. The V end lost 0 bases, the J end lost 1 base, and 9 bases lay between the germline ends. The CDR3 has 16 residues. Germline lookup yields CDR1 MNHEY and CDR2 SVGAGI. Here the CDR3 reads CASSYSSGRNTGELFF. DNA of the CDR3: TGTGCCAGCAGTTACTCGAGTGGGAGGAACACCGGGGAGCTGTTTTTT.

This clone has just one count. The gene calls are TRBV27 and TRBJ1-1, with D tentatively TRBD1 (6 bases). Germline lookup yields CDR1 MNHEY and CDR2 SMNVEV (reference sequence). This CDR3 contains 17 residues. With 2 bases removed from V and 0 bases from J, the gap between germline ends came to 16 bases. The CDR3 nucleotides are TGTGCCAGCAGTTTAGGGTCGGGGGGCCCCATGAACACTGAAGCTTTCTTT. Translated, it gives CASSLGSGGPMNTEAFF.

The sample holds one count of this clone. The chain employs TRBV5-6 and TRBJ2-2; 7 bases are shared with TRBD1. This CDR3 is built from 13 residues. J lost 6 bases, V lost 7 bases, and 6 bases had no gene match. Germline V gene sequence: CDR1 SGHDT, CDR2 YYEEEE. The CDR3 DNA is TGTGCCAGCGAGGCAGGGGGATCCGGGGAGCTGTTTTTT. Translation gives CASEAGGSGELFF.

This clone was counted only a few times. The rearrangement joins TRBV2 to TRBJ1-5; 8 bases match TRBD1. Trimming took 3 bases from V and 5 from J; bases not matched to a gene: 3. Germline CDR1 reads SNHLY; CDR2 reads FYNNEI. This CDR3 is 14 amino acids long. The DNA for the CDR3 is TGTGCCAGCAGTGACGGCAGGGGGCATCAGCCCCAGCATTTT. It codes for CASSDGRGHQPQHF.

The chain carries TRBV19 and TRBJ2-7; 7 bases agree with TRBD2. This CDR3 spans 13 amino acids. CDR1 LNHDA and CDR2 SQIVND come from the germline V gene (reference sequence). J was trimmed by 5 bases and V by 6 bases; bases with no gene match: 7. Here the CDR3 reads CASSLAAPDEQYF. CDR3 nucleotides: TGTGCCAGTAGCCTAGCGGCCCCAGACGAGCAGTACTTC.

The CDR3 spells CASNRVRGDSPLHF. For the CDR3, the DNA is TGTGCCAGTAACAGGGTCAGGGGTGATTCACCCCTCCACTTT. The V gene is TRBV19, the J gene TRBJ1-6; weak D call: TRBD1 (6 bases). Germline loops: CDR1 LNHDA, CDR2 SQIVND (reference sequence). V was trimmed by 7 bases and J by 8 bases, leaving 15 bases between them. There are 14 residues in the CDR3.

This clone was detected a few times. The chain carries TRBV12-2 and TRBJ1-5; the listed D gene, TRBD1, was not tested against the DNA. TRBV12-2 is a pseudogene. The CDR3 has 18 amino acids. As DNA, the CDR3 is TGTGCAAGTCGCTTAGCGACCTGGACCGGACAGCTCAATCAGCCCCAGCATTTT. Translation: CASRLATWTGQLNQPQHF.

The chain carries TRBV4-3 and TRBJ1-2, with a tentative D call TRBD1 (6 bases). Germline-derived CDR1 and CDR2 are LGHNA and YSLEER. This CDR3 has 16 residues. Trimming removed 0 bases at V and 4 bases at J, with 15 bases between. This CDR3 is CASSQDLGALIYGYTF. In DNA form, the CDR3 reads TGCGCCAGCAGCCAAGATCTGGGGGCTCTCATCTATGGCTACACCTTC.

This rearrangement joins TRBV4-1 to TRBJ1-6; D remains unclear. V gave up 1 base and J gave up 10 bases, with 14 bases separating them. Germline CDR1 reads MGHRA; CDR2 reads YSYEKL. The CDR3 runs 15 residues. CDR3 DNA sequence: TGCGCCAGCAGCCAAGGGACTTGGGTAGGCTCACCCCTCCACTTT. Translating it yields CASSQGTWVGSPLHF.

This clone showed up just once. The rearrangement uses TRBV7-9 and TRBJ2-1; 9 positions agree with TRBD1. With 4 bases clipped from V and 5 bases from J, the junction kept 12 bases outside the gene matches. Per the germline V gene, CDR1 is SEHNR and CDR2 is FQNEAQ (reference sequence). CDR3 length: 17 residues. CDR3 in amino acids: CASSYTGGDSRDNEQFF. DNA for the CDR3: TGTGCCAGCAGCTATACAGGGGGCGATTCTCGGGACAATGAGCAGTTCTTC. Looking up the rest from reference TRBV7-9 and TRBJ2-1 gives the full variable domain: DTGVSQNPRHKITKRGQNVTFRCDPISEHNRLYWYRQTLGQGPEFLTYFQNEAQLEKSRLLSDRFSAERPKGSFSTLEIQRTEQGDSAMYLCASSYTGGDSRDNEQFFGPGTRLTVL.

V gene TRBV28 combines with J gene TRBJ1-2, with 9 bases that match TRBD1. Germline V lookup: CDR1 MDHEN, CDR2 SYDVKM. This CDR3 region has 16 residues. V was clipped by 4 bases and J by 6 bases; unmatched bases: 12. The CDR3 region is CASSSRSRDRAHGYTF. Here the CDR3 DNA reads TGTGCCAGCAGTTCCCGCTCCCGGGACAGGGCTCATGGCTACACCTTC.

The rearrangement joins TRBV5-6 to TRBJ1-6; TRBD1 is a possible D gene (5 bases). V dropped 4 bases and J dropped 13 bases, with 12 bases sitting between them. CDR3 length: 12 residues. The germline V gene has CDR1 SGHDT and CDR2 YYEEEE. For the CDR3, the DNA is TGTGCCAGCAGCGCGCAGGGACTCCCCCTCCACTTT. Protein product: CASSAQGLPLHF.

This chain links TRBV6-1 with TRBJ1-2, with D perhaps TRBD1 (5 bases). Trimming shortened V by 1 base and J by 8 bases, and 14 bases separated the two germline ends. The CDR3 runs 14 residues. Germline V CDR1 and CDR2: MNHNS, SASEGT. The CDR3 DNA reads as TGTGCCAGCAGTGAAGGAGGACAACTTGAGGGCTACACCTTC. This encodes CASSEGGQLEGYTF.